A selection of T cell receptor beta chains follows, all from one sample in a study of T cell repertoires in cytomegalovirus infection. TCRdb re-analysed the reads in MiXCR, keeping a single row per CDR3 protein. The sample holds around 630,000 distinct CDR3 sequences; more than 20% are singletons and the top ten take roughly 8%. The sample was CD8+ T cells from PBMCs. The receptors here all came from a human donor in good health (CMV status not recorded). Some clones in this sample may be carry-over from other donors' samples. Each CDR3 is given with its conserved first and last residue.

v_call: TRBV6-5; j_call: TRBJ1-2; cdr3_aa: CASSRTSGLTSNYGYTF
v_call: TRBV7-9; j_call: TRBJ2-1; cdr3_aa: CASSLGGGQGSSYNEQFF
v_call: TRBV9; j_call: TRBJ2-1; cdr3_aa: CASSERTYRNEQFF
v_call: TRBV29-1; j_call: TRBJ1-1; cdr3_aa: CSVEQGNTEAFF
v_call: TRBV14; j_call: TRBJ1-1; cdr3_aa: CAGSQILNTEAFF
v_call: TRBV27; j_call: TRBJ2-5; cdr3_aa: CASTPLGQAEETQYF
v_call: TRBV7-6; j_call: TRBJ1-6; cdr3_aa: CASSLGGGSGSPLHF
v_call: TRBV12-3/TRBV12-4; j_call: TRBJ2-3; cdr3_aa: CASSYWVAQYF
v_call: TRBV10-3; j_call: TRBJ2-1; cdr3_aa: CATELSGTEGSYNEQFF
v_call: TRBV19; j_call: TRBJ2-1; cdr3_aa: CASSYQGLAGEQFF
v_call: TRBV20-1; j_call: TRBJ1-2; cdr3_aa: CSIGTGGLLYGYTF
v_call: TRBV6-2/TRBV6-3; j_call: TRBJ1-2; cdr3_aa: CASRRPGQNYGYTF
v_call: TRBV29-1; j_call: TRBJ1-1; cdr3_aa: CSVAGQAGKFSEAFF
v_call: TRBV27; j_call: TRBJ2-7; cdr3_aa: CASSLSLELPYEQYF
v_call: TRBV7-9; j_call: TRBJ1-2; cdr3_aa: CASSSGLSHYGYTF
v_call: TRBV20-1; j_call: TRBJ1-2; cdr3_aa: CSARDQGGDYDYTF
v_call: TRBV23-1; j_call: TRBJ1-1; cdr3_aa: CASSSHRQGATDTEAFF
v_call: TRBV19; j_call: TRBJ2-1; cdr3_aa: CASSKPQLYNEQFF
v_call: TRBV7-9; j_call: TRBJ2-2; cdr3_aa: CASSYPGGNENTGELFF
v_call: TRBV7-6; j_call: TRBJ2-5; cdr3_aa: CASSSGGFGGGEETQYF
v_call: TRBV12-3/TRBV12-4; j_call: TRBJ1-1; cdr3_aa: CASSSAPEAFF
v_call: TRBV19; j_call: TRBJ1-5; cdr3_aa: CASSILGNQPQHF
v_call: TRBV2; j_call: TRBJ2-7; cdr3_aa: CASTESSYEQYF
v_call: TRBV6-6; j_call: TRBJ1-6; cdr3_aa: CASSYSPENSPLHF
v_call: TRBV11-2; j_call: TRBJ2-1; cdr3_aa: CASSLVYRRLEEQFF
v_call: TRBV2; j_call: TRBJ2-3; cdr3_aa: CASSVFKEADQTDTQYF
v_call: TRBV7-9; j_call: TRBJ1-3; cdr3_aa: CASSTLGHTDSGNTIYF
v_call: TRBV23-1; j_call: TRBJ2-3; cdr3_aa: CASSHQTGLSTDTQYF
v_call: TRBV6-2/TRBV6-3; j_call: TRBJ2-1; cdr3_aa: CAGSTGIDEQFF
v_call: TRBV29-1; j_call: TRBJ1-6; cdr3_aa: CSVRTGELGSPLHF
v_call: TRBV11-1; j_call: TRBJ2-7; cdr3_aa: CASSPGFFSYEQYF
v_call: TRBV28; j_call: TRBJ1-1; cdr3_aa: CASSLTGPGVMDTEAFF
v_call: TRBV6-5; j_call: TRBJ1-1; cdr3_aa: CASSYGGPGSEAFF
v_call: TRBV6-1; j_call: TRBJ2-1; cdr3_aa: CASKIGGSYNEQFF
v_call: TRBV12-3/TRBV12-4; j_call: TRBJ2-5; cdr3_aa: CASSPGTGGQETQYF
v_call: TRBV2; j_call: TRBJ2-2; cdr3_aa: CATERDTGELFF
v_call: TRBV20-1; j_call: TRBJ2-7; cdr3_aa: CSARGQLGSAGFPYEQYF
v_call: TRBV9; j_call: TRBJ2-1; cdr3_aa: CASSTYRGVGHNEQFF
v_call: TRBV28; j_call: TRBJ1-2; cdr3_aa: CASSSGRGGYTF
v_call: TRBV15; j_call: TRBJ2-2; cdr3_aa: CATSGTGGSFGELFF
v_call: TRBV7-6; j_call: TRBJ2-3; cdr3_aa: CASSNSPGLAAADTQYF
v_call: TRBV27; j_call: TRBJ2-5; cdr3_aa: CASSFGAEQETQYF
v_call: TRBV20-1; j_call: TRBJ2-1; cdr3_aa: CSARDPSSSYNEQFF
v_call: TRBV5-1; j_call: TRBJ1-4; cdr3_aa: CASSLEINEKLFF
v_call: TRBV7-6; j_call: TRBJ2-1; cdr3_aa: CASSSLGTSGGYNEQFF
v_call: TRBV14; j_call: TRBJ2-7; cdr3_aa: CASNQRAGYGEQYF
v_call: TRBV11-2; j_call: TRBJ1-1; cdr3_aa: CASSPTPVTNTEAFF
v_call: TRBV23-1; j_call: TRBJ2-2; cdr3_aa: CASSQSASNTGELFF
v_call: TRBV7-2; j_call: TRBJ2-3; cdr3_aa: CASSPLGGASDTQYF
v_call: TRBV28; j_call: TRBJ2-3; cdr3_aa: CASSLDSDTDTQYF
v_call: TRBV7-9; j_call: TRBJ1-5; cdr3_aa: CASSPDPGTPNQPQHF
v_call: TRBV19; j_call: TRBJ1-1; cdr3_aa: CASSIEGGANTEAFF
v_call: TRBV6-2/TRBV6-3; j_call: TRBJ2-2; cdr3_aa: CASSLTIGPSGELFF
v_call: TRBV25-1; j_call: TRBJ2-1; cdr3_aa: CASSESSGYNEQFF
v_call: TRBV20-1; j_call: TRBJ1-1; cdr3_aa: CSARDGRQGVSEAFF
v_call: TRBV6-6; j_call: TRBJ2-7; cdr3_aa: CASRSGTGHNF
v_call: TRBV28; j_call: TRBJ2-1; cdr3_aa: CARRRLAGDNEQFF
v_call: TRBV6-4; j_call: TRBJ2-7; cdr3_aa: CASRRSEGDHEQYF
v_call: TRBV7-9; j_call: TRBJ2-7; cdr3_aa: CASSSSQVLADYEQYF